This TCR beta chain was identified during a study of T cell repertoires in cytomegalovirus infection. This CDR3 has 16 residues. The junction had 10 bases not matched to a gene; V was cut back by 9 bases and J by 0 bases. Germline loops: CDR1 LNHDA, CDR2 SQIVND (reference sequence). This clonotype was counted ten times or more. One entry per CDR3 protein, called by TCRdb with MiXCR from the reads. The repertoire consists of 200,000 to 300,000 distinct CDR3 sequences, with 9.1% occurring once and the leading ten covering more than 13%. This chain links TRBV19 with TRBJ2-3; 9 bases map to TRBD2. The material sequenced was PBMCs. The sequence derives from a human donor in good health (CMV status not recorded). Some clones in this sample may be carry-over from other donors' samples. The CDR3 spells CASTARLAGSTDTQYF. The CDR3 bases are TGTGCCAGCACCGCCCGGCTAGCGGGGAGCACAGATACGCAGTATTTT.